A selection of T cell receptor beta chains follows, all from one sample in a study of tumor-infiltrating lymphocytes in glioblastoma multiforme. MiXCR, run by TCRdb on the multiplex PCR reads, gives a single entry per CDR3 protein. The table has 8,500 to 9,500 distinct CDR3 sequences, 74% seen once. Sequencing was performed on brain tumor tissue. The origin of the receptors is a male donor with glioblastoma. Each CDR3 is given with its conserved first and last residue. D genes are given only for firm matches. Size tells how often a clone was seen (once, few, many) or the class of an expanded clone, and some rows leave it out.

v_call: TRBV11-3
j_call: TRBJ1-2
clone_size: NA
d_call: TRBD1
cdr3_aa: CASSLDGQGAIYGYTF
cdr3_nt: TGTGCCAGCAGCTTAGACGGACAGGGGGCTATTTATGGCTACACCTTC

v_call: TRBV20-1
j_call: TRBJ2-3
clone_size: NA
d_call: NA
cdr3_aa: CSAPPSRPSTDTQYF
cdr3_nt: TGCAGTGCTCCCCCTAGCAGACCGAGCACAGATACGCAGTATTTT

v_call: TRBV11-2
j_call: TRBJ2-3
clone_size: NA
d_call: NA
cdr3_aa: CASSHSTDTHYF
cdr3_nt: TGTGCCAGCAGCCACAGCACAGATACGCATTATTTT

v_call: TRBV11-2
j_call: TRBJ2-7
clone_size: NA
d_call: NA
cdr3_aa: CASSLSSGLSYERYF
cdr3_nt: TGTGCCAGCAGCTTAAGCTCAGGGCTTTCCTACGAGCGGTACTTC

v_call: TRBV5-4
j_call: TRBJ2-7
clone_size: NA
d_call: TRBD1
cdr3_aa: CASSKPGQGNEQYF
cdr3_nt: TGTGCCAGCAGCAAACCGGGACAGGGAAACGAGCAGTACTTC

v_call: TRBV20-1
j_call: TRBJ2-7
clone_size: NA
d_call: NA
cdr3_aa: CSARDPNYKQYF
cdr3_nt: TGCAGTGCTAGAGATCCCAACTACAAGCAGTACTTC

v_call: TRBV11-2
j_call: TRBJ2-3
clone_size: NA
d_call: TRBD2
cdr3_aa: CASSYSWTSGWDTDTHYF
cdr3_nt: TGTGCCAGCAGCTATTCATGGACTAGCGGGTGGGACACAGATACGCATTATTTT

v_call: TRBV11-2
j_call: TRBJ2-3
clone_size: NA
d_call: NA
cdr3_aa: CASSLSLADTQYF
cdr3_nt: TGTGCCAGCAGCCTTAGCCTGGCGGATACGCAGTATTTT

v_call: TRBV20-1
j_call: TRBJ2-5
clone_size: NA
d_call: TRBD1
cdr3_aa: CSARDKRGQGMETQYF
cdr3_nt: TGCAGTGCTAGAGATAAGAGAGGACAGGGTATGGAGACCCAGTACTTC

v_call: TRBV20-1
j_call: TRBJ2-7
clone_size: NA
d_call: NA
cdr3_aa: CSAPRGRRYEQYF
cdr3_nt: TGCAGTGCCCCTAGGGGGAGGCGCTACGAGCAGTACTTC

v_call: TRBV12-3/TRBV12-4
j_call: TRBJ2-1
clone_size: NA
d_call: NA
cdr3_aa: CASSLAPKQGGFF
cdr3_nt: TGTGCCAGCAGTTTAGCCCCCAAACAGGGTGGGTTCTTC

v_call: TRBV11-2
j_call: TRBJ1-3
clone_size: many
d_call: NA
cdr3_aa: CASSLGQDVTRLSGNTIYF
cdr3_nt: TGTGCCAGCAGCTTAGGACAGGATGTAACCCGACTCTCTGGAAACACCATATATTTT

v_call: TRBV4-2
j_call: TRBJ2-1
clone_size: many
d_call: NA
cdr3_aa: CASSRELASEIEQFF
cdr3_nt: TGTGCCAGCAGCCGAGAACTGGCTAGCGAGATTGAGCAGTTCTTC

v_call: TRBV30
j_call: TRBJ1-6
clone_size: NA
d_call: TRBD1
cdr3_aa: CAFDRVVNNSPLHF
cdr3_nt: TGTGCCTTTGACAGGGTCGTCAATAATTCACCCCTCCACTTT

v_call: TRBV6-2/TRBV6-3
j_call: TRBJ2-1
clone_size: few
d_call: TRBD2
cdr3_aa: CASSREGVSSYNEQFF
cdr3_nt: TGTGCCAGCTCGCGGGAGGGGGTTAGCTCCTACAATGAGCAGTTCTTC

v_call: TRBV11-2
j_call: TRBJ1-4
clone_size: NA
d_call: NA
cdr3_aa: CASSLITSHEKLFF
cdr3_nt: TGTGCCAGCAGTCTCATTACTTCTCATGAAAAACTGTTTTTT

v_call: TRBV29-1
j_call: TRBJ2-5
clone_size: NA
d_call: NA
cdr3_aa: CSVEGGRGRAEIQYF
cdr3_nt: TGCAGCGTTGAGGGGGGCAGAGGGAGGGCAGAGATCCAGTACTTC

v_call: TRBV11-3
j_call: TRBJ2-5
clone_size: NA
d_call: TRBD2
cdr3_aa: CASSLAGAGETQYF
cdr3_nt: TGTGCCAGCAGCTTAGCGGGTGCGGGAGAGACCCAGTATTTC

v_call: TRBV11-1
j_call: TRBJ1-1
clone_size: NA
d_call: NA
cdr3_aa: CASSSQGNTEAFF
cdr3_nt: TGTGCCAGCAGCTCACAGGGGAACACTGAAGCTTTCTTT

v_call: TRBV14
j_call: TRBJ2-7
clone_size: NA
d_call: NA
cdr3_aa: CASSPVRRYEQYF
cdr3_nt: TGTGCCAGCAGCCCAGTCAGGCGCTACGAGCAGTACTTC

v_call: TRBV4-2
j_call: TRBJ1-1
clone_size: few
d_call: NA
cdr3_aa: CASSQESETEAFF
cdr3_nt: TGTGCCAGCAGCCAAGAGTCAGAAACTGAAGCTTTCTTT

v_call: TRBV20-1
j_call: TRBJ2-7
clone_size: NA
d_call: TRBD2
cdr3_aa: CSVMALAGYEQYF
cdr3_nt: TGCAGTGTCATGGCGCTAGCGGGCTACGAGCAGTACTTC

v_call: TRBV6-6
j_call: TRBJ2-5
clone_size: NA
d_call: TRBD2
cdr3_aa: CASNSGTSDETQYF
cdr3_nt: TGTGCCAGCAATTCGGGGACTAGCGATGAGACCCAGTACTTC

v_call: TRBV28
j_call: TRBJ1-2
clone_size: NA
d_call: TRBD1
cdr3_aa: CASSSGQVYGCTF
cdr3_nt: TGTGCCAGCAGCTCAGGACAGGTCTATGGCTGCACCTTT

v_call: TRBV13
j_call: TRBJ1-2
clone_size: once
d_call: NA
cdr3_aa: CASSSGTQDQDGYTF
cdr3_nt: TGTGCCAGCAGCTCCGGTACGCAGGACCAGGATGGCTACACCTTC

v_call: TRBV11-2
j_call: TRBJ2-7
clone_size: NA
d_call: TRBD1
cdr3_aa: CASSPMDRGEQYF
cdr3_nt: TGTGCCAGCAGCCCGATGGACAGGGGAGAGCAGTACTTC

v_call: TRBV11-2
j_call: TRBJ2-7
clone_size: many
d_call: NA
cdr3_aa: CASSLVSDSYEQYF
cdr3_nt: TGTGCCAGCAGCTTAGTTTCAGACTCCTACGAGCAGTACTTC

v_call: TRBV29-1
j_call: TRBJ1-1
clone_size: NA
d_call: NA
cdr3_aa: CSVIATGEAFF
cdr3_nt: TGCAGCGTTATAGCGACAGGTGAAGCTTTCTTT

v_call: TRBV24-1
j_call: TRBJ2-2
clone_size: NA
d_call: NA
cdr3_aa: CATSEVWPTNTGVLLF
cdr3_nt: TGTGCCACCAGTGAGGTTTGGCCTACGAACACCGGGGTGCTGCTTTTT

v_call: TRBV6-1
j_call: TRBJ2-3
clone_size: NA
d_call: NA
cdr3_aa: CASSDNIFDTQYF
cdr3_nt: TGTGCCAGCAGTGACAACATTTTCGATACGCAGTATTTT

v_call: TRBV7-9
j_call: TRBJ2-7
clone_size: NA
d_call: TRBD2
cdr3_aa: CASSLLAGVEDEQYF
cdr3_nt: TGTGCCAGCAGTTTATTAGCGGGAGTTGAAGACGAGCAGTACTTC

v_call: TRBV11-2
j_call: TRBJ2-1
clone_size: NA
d_call: NA
cdr3_aa: CANSLGRVNEQFF
cdr3_nt: TGTGCCAACAGCTTAGGTAGGGTGAATGAACAGTTCTTC

v_call: TRBV20-1
j_call: TRBJ2-3
clone_size: NA
d_call: NA
cdr3_aa: CSARVGFTDTQYF
cdr3_nt: TGCAGTGCTAGAGTAGGGTTCACAGATACGCAGTATTTT

v_call: TRBV20-1
j_call: TRBJ2-6
clone_size: NA
d_call: NA
cdr3_aa: CSARVGAGANVLTF
cdr3_nt: TGCAGTGCTAGGGTGGGGGCTGGGGCCAACGTCCTGACTTTC

v_call: TRBV11-2
j_call: TRBJ2-4
clone_size: NA
d_call: NA
cdr3_aa: CASSWDQGTNIQYF
cdr3_nt: TGTGCCAGCAGCTGGGACCAGGGGACAAACATTCAGTACTTC

v_call: TRBV20-1
j_call: TRBJ2-3
clone_size: NA
d_call: NA
cdr3_aa: CSAREIGGSTDTQYF
cdr3_nt: TGCAGTGCTAGAGAGATCGGCGGTAGCACAGATACGCAGTATTTT

v_call: TRBV5-1
j_call: TRBJ1-4
clone_size: NA
d_call: NA
cdr3_aa: CASSYGGAATNEKLFF
cdr3_nt: TGCGCCAGCAGCTATGGAGGCGCCGCAACTAATGAAAAACTGTTTTTT

v_call: TRBV20-1
j_call: TRBJ1-6
clone_size: NA
d_call: NA
cdr3_aa: CSDRRRGSVNSPLQF
cdr3_nt: TGCAGTGATAGAAGGCGGGGTTCCGTGAATTCACCCCTCCAATTT

v_call: TRBV11-2
j_call: TRBJ2-1
clone_size: NA
d_call: TRBD1
cdr3_aa: CASSSDRGGYNEQFF
cdr3_nt: TGTGCCAGCAGCTCGGACAGGGGGGGTTATAATGAGCAGTTCTTC

v_call: TRBV11-2
j_call: TRBJ2-1
clone_size: NA
d_call: NA
cdr3_aa: CVSSMPWNEQFF
cdr3_nt: TGTGTCAGCAGCATGCCGTGGAATGAGCAGTTCTTC

v_call: TRBV20-1
j_call: TRBJ2-6
clone_size: NA
d_call: NA
cdr3_aa: CSASGSAGANVLTF
cdr3_nt: TGCAGTGCTAGCGGGTCAGCTGGGGCCAACGTCCTGACTTTC

v_call: TRBV6-5
j_call: TRBJ2-3
clone_size: NA
d_call: NA
cdr3_aa: CASGAPTDTQYF
cdr3_nt: TGTGCCAGTGGTGCGCCCACAGATACGCAGTATTTT

v_call: TRBV12-3/TRBV12-4
j_call: TRBJ2-3
clone_size: few
d_call: TRBD2
cdr3_aa: CASSFYDGLAGSTDTQYF
cdr3_nt: TGTGCCAGCAGTTTTTACGACGGACTAGCGGGTAGCACAGATACGCAGTATTTT

v_call: TRBV11-2
j_call: TRBJ2-4
clone_size: few
d_call: NA
cdr3_aa: CASSLDPAGLGYF
cdr3_nt: TGTGCCAGCAGCTTAGATCCCGCGGGACTTGGGTACTTC

v_call: TRBV11-2
j_call: TRBJ2-7
clone_size: NA
d_call: NA
cdr3_aa: CASSPRSERTYEQYF
cdr3_nt: TGTGCCAGCAGCCCGAGGTCGGAGCGGACCTACGAGCAGTACTTC

v_call: TRBV6-5
j_call: TRBJ2-1
clone_size: NA
d_call: TRBD2
cdr3_aa: CASSNPVTSGRREQFF
cdr3_nt: TGTGCCAGCAGTAATCCCGTGACTAGCGGTAGGCGCGAGCAGTTCTTC

v_call: TRBV6-5
j_call: TRBJ2-3
clone_size: NA
d_call: NA
cdr3_aa: CALQSGLNTDTQYF
cdr3_nt: TGTGCCTTACAGAGCGGATTGAACACAGATACGCAGTATTTT

v_call: TRBV11-2
j_call: TRBJ1-1
clone_size: NA
d_call: TRBD1
cdr3_aa: CASSRQGAEAFF
cdr3_nt: TGTGCCAGCAGCAGACAGGGCGCTGAAGCTTTCTTT